Listed here are 30 T cell receptor beta chains from one sample, sequenced in a study of blood T cells in healthy people across ages. Primers used in a second PCR of about 7 to 11 cycles were a sample-barcoded 5' primer and a J-beta primer mix. TCRdb used MiXCR to reprocess the 5' RACE reads, holding one entry per CDR3 protein. The sample carries around 1,800,000 distinct CDR3 sequences, roughly two fifths recorded once. Material for sequencing was blood. These receptors were collected from a human donor in good health.

The sample holds a few counts of this clonotype. The chain is built from TRBV11-3 and TRBJ1-4, with no clear D. V was clipped by 5 bases and J by 0 bases, with 7 bases between them. There are 14 residues in the CDR3. Germline CDR1 is SGHNT and CDR2 is YENEEA. CDR3 sequence: CASSPEATNEKLFF. CDR3 nucleotide sequence: TGTGCCAGCAGCCCTGAGGCAACTAATGAAAAACTGTTTTTT.

This clonotype showed up just a few times. This chain connects TRBV9 to TRBJ1-2; no firm D call. The V gene's germline CDR1 is SGDLS and CDR2 YYNGEE. Trimming stripped 3 bases from V and 3 bases from J, with 12 bases between. The CDR3 has 14 amino acids. Here the CDR3 DNA reads TGTGCCAGCAGCGCGGACTTGGTCCACTATGGCTACACCTTC. The encoded protein is CASSADLVHYGYTF.

This clonotype was seen ten or more times. The J gene is TRBJ1-1, the V gene TRBV7-2; 8 nucleotides match TRBD1. This CDR3 has 15 residues. V lost 5 bases to trimming and J lost 1 base; unmatched junction nucleotides: 6. Germline V gene data show CDR1 as SGHTA and CDR2 as FQGNSA. The DNA for the CDR3 is TGTGCCAGCAGCCGGGGGGACAGGAGGAACACTGAAGCTTTCTTT. It is translated as CASSRGDRRNTEAFF.

The J gene is TRBJ2-1, the V gene TRBV27, with 9 bases fitting TRBD2. Per germline, CDR1 MNHEY and CDR2 SMNVEV (reference sequence). The CDR3 runs to 17 residues. The trim removed 1 base at V and 1 base at J, leaving 5 bases unmatched. The CDR3 DNA follows: TGTGCCAGCAGTTTATGGGCGGGGGGGAGTTCCTACAATGAGCAGTTCTTC. This encodes CASSLWAGGSSYNEQFF.

The chain couples TRBV7-2 to TRBJ1-1, with a tentative D call TRBD1 (5 bases). The germline V and J ends were trimmed by 5 bases and 7 bases, with 17 bases remaining between them. The CDR3 has 14 amino acids. In germline, CDR1 is SGHTA, CDR2 FQGNSA. CDR3 in amino acids: CASSLNQRGDEAFF. The CDR3 DNA is TGTGCCAGCAGCCTTAATCAACGGGGGGATGAAGCTTTCTTT.

The V call is TRBV28, the J call TRBJ2-3, with TRBD2 as a possible D gene (6 bases). Germline CDR1 reads MDHEN; CDR2 reads SYDVKM. The V gene lost 3 bases and the J gene lost 3 bases, with 10 bases spanning the gap. This CDR3 is 14 amino acids long. CDR3 sequence (DNA): TGTGCCAGCAGTTTCCGCGGGGAAACAGATACGCAGTATTTT. It codes for CASSFRGETDTQYF.

Comment on this clonotype: It may be a read error: a sequence one base away is much more abundant. The chain is built from TRBV4-3 and TRBJ2-7; 8 bases align to TRBD1. The CDR3 spans 14 residues. Germline V gene sequence: CDR1 LGHNA, CDR2 YSLEER. CDR3 DNA: TGCACCAGCAGCCGGGACAGGAACTCCTACGAGCAGTACTTC. Encoded protein: CTSSRDRNSYEQYF.

This chain connects TRBV5-5 to TRBJ2-1; 8 bases agree with TRBD2. The CDR3 consists of 15 residues. Trimming at V came to 6 bases and at J to 2 bases, leaving 7 bases not matched to a gene. Per germline, CDR1 SGHKS and CDR2 YYEKEE (reference sequence). The CDR3, as DNA: TGTGCCAGCACCTTAGCGGGGAGCCCCTACAATGAGCAGTTCTTC. Translation gives CASTLAGSPYNEQFF.

The J gene is TRBJ2-7, the V gene TRBV5-1; D unclear. The J call may be in error: the DNA end matches TRBJ2-5 better. This CDR3 is 13 amino acids long. Germline CDR1 is SGHRS and CDR2 is YFSETQ. CDR3: CASSFKRQETQYF. CDR3 DNA sequence: TGCGCCAGCAGCTTCAAGAGACAAGAGACCCAGTACTTC.

This clonotype was counted only a few times. This sequence may be a read error, since a much larger clone differs from it by one base. The chain combines TRBV4-3 with TRBJ2-5; D is ambiguous. The CDR3 is 13 amino acids. Germline V gene lookup returns CDR1 LGHNA and CDR2 YSLEER. The CDR3 sequence is CVSSQLLQETQYF. The CDR3 DNA reads TGCGTCAGCAGCCAACTACTTCAAGAGACCCAGTACTTC.

Many counts were recorded for this clonotype. The chain recombines TRBV4-3 with TRBJ2-6; the match to TRBD2 covers 12 bases. CDR3 length equals 20 residues. Germline-derived CDR1 and CDR2 are LGHNA and YSLEER. V gave up 0 bases and J gave up 3 bases; unmatched junction bases: 9. Written as DNA, the CDR3 is TGCGCCAGCAGCCAAGATCGACTAGCGGGGGCGCCGCGTGGGGCCAACGTCCTGACTTTC. This translates into CASSQDRLAGAPRGANVLTF.

The chain carries TRBV10-3 and TRBJ2-1, with TRBD2 matching 16 bases. CDR1 and CDR2 (germline): ENHRY, SYGVKD. The CDR3 length is 21 residues. The junction had 11 bases not matched to a gene; V was cut back by 3 bases and J by 0 bases. This CDR3 reads CAISETTRGLAGGSSYNEQFF. For the CDR3, the DNA is TGTGCCATCAGTGAAACCACCCGGGGACTAGCGGGGGGGAGCTCCTACAATGAGCAGTTCTTC.

There are a few counts of this clonotype. This chain connects TRBV7-9 to TRBJ1-2; tentative D call: TRBD1 (5 bases). The CDR3 has 13 amino acids. Germline V lookup: CDR1 SEHNR, CDR2 FQNEAQ (reference sequence). V lost 5 bases and J lost 8, with 15 bases in between. The CDR3 here is CASSGWVPGGYTF. The CDR3 DNA is TGTGCCAGCAGCGGCTGGGTCCCAGGGGGCTACACCTTC.

This clonotype appeared a single time. The rearrangement uses TRBV18 and TRBJ2-1, with a possible D match to TRBD2 (5 bases). Germline CDR1 reads KGHSH; CDR2 reads LQKENI. Trimming pared 1 base from V and 0 bases from J, leaving 13 bases between. The CDR3 sequence is 17 residues long. For the CDR3, the DNA is TGTGCCAGCTCACCACGGGAGAACTGGAGCTCCTACAATGAGCAGTTCTTC. Protein sequence: CASSPRENWSSYNEQFF. The variable domain in full, completed from reference TRBV18 and TRBJ2-1, reads NAGVMQNPRHLVRRRGQEARLRCSPMKGHSHVYWYRQLPEEGLKFMVYLQKENIIDESGMPKERFSAEFPKEGPSILRIQQVVRGDSAAYFCASSPRENWSSYNEQFFGPGTRLTVL.

V gene TRBV20-1 combines with J gene TRBJ2-3; D gene unclear. V shed 5 bases and J shed 1 base, with 19 bases lying between them. The germline CDR1 and CDR2 sequences are DFQATT and SNEGSKA (reference sequence). The CDR3 sequence is 16 residues long. CDR3 amino acids: CSASTASVRGTDTQYF. CDR3 coding DNA: TGCAGTGCTTCCACCGCCTCAGTCCGGGGCACAGATACGCAGTATTTT.

Concerning this clonotype itself: A junction boundary mismatches the germline segment, possibly from a read error. The chain links TRBV4-3 to TRBJ2-5; D might be TRBD2 (6 bases). The length of the CDR3 is 16 residues. Looked up from germline, CDR1 is LGHNA and CDR2 is YSLEER. In nucleotides, the CDR3 is TGCGCCGGCAGCCAAGTCGTATTCGCGGGGTGGGAGACCCAGTACTTC. Translating gives CAGSQVVFAGWETQYF.

This clonotype has just a few counts. V usage is TRBV2 and J usage is TRBJ2-7, with D tentatively TRBD1 or TRBD2 (5 bases each). The length of the CDR3 is 15 residues. V lost 4 bases to trimming and J lost 0 bases, with 13 bases between them. Germline V gene data show CDR1 as SNHLY and CDR2 as FYNNEI. CDR3 nucleotide sequence: TGTGCCAGCAGTGGGGACCGACGGAGCTCCTACGAGCAGTACTTC. Amino acid sequence: CASSGDRRSSYEQYF.

This clonotype was observed once. The J gene is TRBJ1-2, the V gene TRBV7-2, with a possible D match to TRBD1 (5 bases). V was clipped by 2 bases and J by 8 bases, with 24 bases between them. This CDR3 comprises 17 residues. CDR1 SGHTA and CDR2 FQGNSA come from the germline V gene. The CDR3, as DNA: TGTGCCAGCAGCTTATCTGGTGGTCGGGGGGAGGCAGTCGGCTACACCTTC. Its protein product is CASSLSGGRGEAVGYTF. The whole variable domain, remainder taken from reference TRBV7-2 and TRBJ1-2, is GAGVSQSPSNKVTEKGKDVELRCDPISGHTALYWYRQSLGQGLEFLIYFQGNSAPDKSGLPSDRFSAERTGGSVSTLTIQRTQQEDSAVYLCASSLSGGRGEAVGYTFGSGTRLTVV.

This chain joins TRBV4-2 and TRBJ1-1; the match to TRBD1 covers 10 bases. Trimming took 1 base from V and 0 from J; bases not matched to a gene: 5. Germline assignment: CDR1 LGHNA and CDR2 YNFKEQ. This CDR3 has 17 residues. Here the CDR3 reads CASSQGTGGGLNTEAFF. The CDR3 DNA reads TGTGCCAGCAGCCAAGGGACAGGGGGAGGATTGAACACTGAAGCTTTCTTT.

This sequence joins TRBV30 and TRBJ1-5; weak D call: TRBD1 (6 bases). V was clipped by 4 bases and J by 6 bases, with 19 bases between them. The CDR3 runs to 15 residues. Germline V gene sequence: CDR1 GTSNPN, CDR2 SVGIG (reference sequence). This chain's CDR3 is CAWTSQAGGSQPQHF. Written as DNA, the CDR3 is TGTGCCTGGACCAGTCAGGCGGGGGGCAGTCAGCCCCAGCATTTT.

The gene calls are TRBV7-2 and TRBJ2-7; 9 positions match TRBD2. Germline values: CDR1 SGHTA, CDR2 FQGNSA. CDR3 length: 16 amino acids. The V segment lost 4 bases and the J segment 0 bases; nucleotides outside the gene matches: 7. The CDR3 nucleotides are TGTGCCAGCAGCTCATACTTTAGCGGGGGCTCCTACGAGCAGTACTTC. This translates into CASSSYFSGGSYEQYF.

Worth noting for this clonotype: A read error may be the cause here, since a much bigger clone is one base away. J is TRBJ1-1 and V is TRBV4-3; D unresolved. The V and J ends lost 0 bases and 6 bases respectively, with 14 bases between them. The germline CDR1 and CDR2 sequences are LGHNA and YSLEER. The CDR3 loop spans 15 amino acids. The CDR3 sequence: CASSQDLPRNAEAFF. CDR3 nucleotide sequence: TGCGCCAGCAGCCAAGATTTACCTCGTAACGCTGAAGCTTTCTTT.

V gene TRBV6-6 combines with J gene TRBJ2-5; no clear D. The V gene lost 2 bases and the J gene lost 5 bases, with 15 bases spanning the gap. Per germline, CDR1 MNHNY and CDR2 SVGAGI (reference sequence). There are 15 residues in the CDR3. In nucleotides, the CDR3 is TGTGCCAGCAGTTACCGGTTACAGCGATCGGAGACCCAGTACTTC. It codes for CASSYRLQRSETQYF.

About this clonotype: This clone may be a read error of a much larger clone one base away. This sequence joins TRBV7-6 and TRBJ2-1; D call uncertain. This CDR3 contains 14 residues. Germline CDR1 reads SGHVS; CDR2 reads FNYEAQ. CDR3 region: CVSSLSGLRNEQFF. CDR3 nucleotides: TGTGTCAGCAGCTTATCCGGGCTCCGGAATGAGCAGTTCTTC.

J is TRBJ2-3 and V is TRBV5-1; D possibly corresponds to TRBD1 (6 bases). Looked up from germline, CDR1 is SGHRS and CDR2 is YFSETQ. V was clipped by 4 bases and J by 0 bases, with 15 bases between them. The CDR3 sequence is 16 residues long. The CDR3, as DNA: TGCGCCAGCAGCATCGGGACACGAGCTAGCACAGATACGCAGTATTTT. Translation gives CASSIGTRASTDTQYF.

As concerns this clonotype: Being one base from a much bigger clone, this may be a read error. The V call is TRBV12-3 or TRBV12-4, the J call TRBJ2-7, with D possibly TRBD1 on 6 matching bases. The V end was cut by 10 bases, the J end by 7 bases, with 14 bases between. This CDR3 contains 11 residues. CDR3 in amino acids: CANKLGQEQYF. For the CDR3, the DNA is TGTGCCAACAAATTAGGACAGGAGCAGTACTTC.

This clonotype was observed many times. V is TRBV18 and J is TRBJ1-1; D perhaps matches TRBD1 (5 bases). Germline CDR1 reads KGHSH; CDR2 reads LQKENI. This CDR3 contains 15 residues. V lost 7 bases and J 7 bases, leaving 22 bases between the germline ends. Here the CDR3 reads CASFPGAGPGFEAFF. In DNA, the CDR3 is TGTGCCAGCTTCCCTGGGGCGGGTCCTGGGTTTGAAGCTTTCTTT.

V gene TRBV20-1 combines with J gene TRBJ1-2; 7 bases align to TRBD1. This CDR3 has 13 amino acids. Trimming cost V 6 bases and J 7 bases; bases outside gene matches: 11. The germline V gene encodes CDR1 DFQATT and CDR2 SNEGSKA (reference sequence). The CDR3 spells CSASTRQGPGYTF. CDR3 DNA: TGCAGTGCCTCAACGCGACAGGGCCCTGGCTACACCTTC.

The gene calls are TRBV15 and TRBJ2-7; TRBD1 agrees at 7 bases. Germline CDR1 LNHNV, CDR2 YYDKDF (reference sequence). The V segment lost 3 bases and the J segment 5 bases; nucleotides outside the gene matches: 7. The CDR3 contains 14 residues. CDR3 nucleotide sequence: TGTGCCACCAGCAGCGGGACAGTGCGGGACGAGCAGTACTTC. Translation gives CATSSGTVRDEQYF.

The chain couples TRBV5-5 to TRBJ2-5; D perhaps matches TRBD2 (6 bases). The length of the CDR3 is 13 residues. The V end lost 6 bases, the J end lost 1 base, and 10 bases lay between the germline ends. The germline V gene has CDR1 SGHKS and CDR2 YYEKEE (reference sequence). The CDR3 region has the DNA TGTGCCAGCACCCGGACTATCCAAGAGACCCAGTACTTC. Its protein is CASTRTIQETQYF.